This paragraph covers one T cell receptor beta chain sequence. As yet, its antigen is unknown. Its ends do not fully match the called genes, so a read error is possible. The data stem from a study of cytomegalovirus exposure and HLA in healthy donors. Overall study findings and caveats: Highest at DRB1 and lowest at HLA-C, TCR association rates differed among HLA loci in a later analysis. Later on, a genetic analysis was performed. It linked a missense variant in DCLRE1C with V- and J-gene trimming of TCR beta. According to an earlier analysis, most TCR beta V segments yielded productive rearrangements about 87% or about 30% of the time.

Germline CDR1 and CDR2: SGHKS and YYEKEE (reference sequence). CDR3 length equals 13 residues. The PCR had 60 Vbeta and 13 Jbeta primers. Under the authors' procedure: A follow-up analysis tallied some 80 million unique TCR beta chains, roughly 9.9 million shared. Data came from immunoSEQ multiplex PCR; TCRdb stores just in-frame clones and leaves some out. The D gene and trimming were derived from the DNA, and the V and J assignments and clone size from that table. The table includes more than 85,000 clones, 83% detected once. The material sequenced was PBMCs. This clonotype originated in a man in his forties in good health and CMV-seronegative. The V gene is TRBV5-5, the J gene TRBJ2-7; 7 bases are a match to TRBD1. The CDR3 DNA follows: TGTGCCAGCAGCGCGGGCCTCCGGGACAGTAACCACTTC. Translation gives CASSAGLRDSNHF.